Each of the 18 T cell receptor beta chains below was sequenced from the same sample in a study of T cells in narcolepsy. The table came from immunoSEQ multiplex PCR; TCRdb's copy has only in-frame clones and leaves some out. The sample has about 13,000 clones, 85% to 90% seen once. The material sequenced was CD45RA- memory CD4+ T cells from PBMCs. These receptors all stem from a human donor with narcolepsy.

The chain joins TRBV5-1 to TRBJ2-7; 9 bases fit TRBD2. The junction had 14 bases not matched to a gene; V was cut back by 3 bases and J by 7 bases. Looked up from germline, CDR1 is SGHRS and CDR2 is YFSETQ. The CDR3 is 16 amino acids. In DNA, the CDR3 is TGCGCCAGCAGCTGGGGCCGAGAGCGGGAGGTAGCAGAGCAGTACTTC. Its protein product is CASSWGREREVAEQYF.

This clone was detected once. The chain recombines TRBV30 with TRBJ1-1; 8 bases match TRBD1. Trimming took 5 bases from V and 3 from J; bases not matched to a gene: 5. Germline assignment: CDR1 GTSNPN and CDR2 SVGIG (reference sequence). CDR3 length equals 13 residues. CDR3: CAWDRGMDTEAFF. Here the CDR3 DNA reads TGTGCCTGGGACAGGGGAATGGACACTGAAGCTTTCTTT.

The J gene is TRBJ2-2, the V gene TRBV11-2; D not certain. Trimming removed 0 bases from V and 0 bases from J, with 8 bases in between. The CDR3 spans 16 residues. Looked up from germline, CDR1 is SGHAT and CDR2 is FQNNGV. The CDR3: CASSLDRSTNTGELFF. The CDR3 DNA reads TGTGCCAGCAGCTTAGATAGGAGTACGAACACCGGGGAGCTGTTTTTT. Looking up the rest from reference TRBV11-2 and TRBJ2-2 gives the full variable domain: EAGVAQSPRYKIIEKRQSVAFWCNPISGHATLYWYQQILGQGPKLLIQFQNNGVVDDSQLPKDRFSAERLKGVDSTLKIQPAKLEDSAVYLCASSLDRSTNTGELFFGEGSRLTVL.

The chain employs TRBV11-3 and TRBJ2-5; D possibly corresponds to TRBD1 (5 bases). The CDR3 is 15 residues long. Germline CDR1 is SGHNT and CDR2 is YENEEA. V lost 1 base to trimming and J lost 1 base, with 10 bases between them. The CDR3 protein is CASSLATGAQETQYF. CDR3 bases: TGTGCCAGCAGCTTAGCTACTGGGGCCCAAGAGACCCAGTACTTC.

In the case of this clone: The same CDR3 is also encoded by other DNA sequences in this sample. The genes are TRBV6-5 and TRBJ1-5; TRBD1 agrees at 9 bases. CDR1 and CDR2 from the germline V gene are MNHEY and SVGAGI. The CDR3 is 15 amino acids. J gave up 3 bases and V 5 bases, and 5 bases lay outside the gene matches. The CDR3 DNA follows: TGTGCCAGCAGTAGGGGACAGGGTATCAATCAGCCCCAGCATTTT. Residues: CASSRGQGINQPQHF.

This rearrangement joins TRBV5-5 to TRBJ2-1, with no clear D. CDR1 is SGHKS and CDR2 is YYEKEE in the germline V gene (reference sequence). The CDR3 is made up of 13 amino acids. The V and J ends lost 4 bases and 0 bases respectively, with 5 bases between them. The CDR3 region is CASSPSSYNEQFF. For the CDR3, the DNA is TGTGCCAGCAGCCCTAGCTCCTACAATGAGCAGTTCTTC.

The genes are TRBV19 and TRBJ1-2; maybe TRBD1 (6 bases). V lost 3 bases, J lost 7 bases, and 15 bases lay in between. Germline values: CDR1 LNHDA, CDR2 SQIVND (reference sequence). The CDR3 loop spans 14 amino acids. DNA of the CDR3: TGTGCCAGTAGTATTTCCAGGGGAAGGGCTGGCTACACCTTC. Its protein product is CASSISRGRAGYTF.

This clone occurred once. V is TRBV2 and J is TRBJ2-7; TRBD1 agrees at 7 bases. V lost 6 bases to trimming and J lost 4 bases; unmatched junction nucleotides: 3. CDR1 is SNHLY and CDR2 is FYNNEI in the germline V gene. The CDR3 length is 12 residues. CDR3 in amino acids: CASSTTGYEQYF. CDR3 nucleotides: TGTGCCAGCAGCACGACAGGGTACGAGCAGTACTTC.

The CDR3 region has the DNA TGTGCCATCAGTGATCTCCGATCAGCGGGAGGGCCGGGCGGGGAGCTGTTTTTT. Its translation is CAISDLRSAGGPGGELFF. The chain employs TRBV10-3 and TRBJ2-2; the match to TRBD2 covers 10 bases. The ends lost 3 bases at V and 7 bases at J; junction bases unmatched: 14. This CDR3 region has 18 residues. CDR1 and CDR2 from the germline V gene are ENHRY and SYGVKD.

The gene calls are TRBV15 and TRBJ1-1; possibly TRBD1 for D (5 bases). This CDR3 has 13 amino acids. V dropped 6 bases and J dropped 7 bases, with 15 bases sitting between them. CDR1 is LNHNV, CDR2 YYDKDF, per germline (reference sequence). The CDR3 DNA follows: TGTGCCACCAGGCATGGGGCCAACGTTGAAGCTTTCTTT. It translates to CATRHGANVEAFF. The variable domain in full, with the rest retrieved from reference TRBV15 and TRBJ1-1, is DAMVIQNPRYQVTQFGKPVTLSCSQTLNHNVMYWYQQKSSQAPKLLFHYYDKDFNNEADTPDNFQSRRPNTSFCFLDIRSPGLGDTAMYLCATRHGANVEAFFGQGTRLTVV.

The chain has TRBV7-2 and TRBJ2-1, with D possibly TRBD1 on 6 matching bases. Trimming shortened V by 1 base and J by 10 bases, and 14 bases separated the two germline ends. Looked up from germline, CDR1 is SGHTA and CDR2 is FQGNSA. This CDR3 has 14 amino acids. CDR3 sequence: CASSLGWQGREQFF. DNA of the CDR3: TGTGCCAGCAGCTTAGGGTGGCAGGGGCGAGAGCAGTTCTTC.

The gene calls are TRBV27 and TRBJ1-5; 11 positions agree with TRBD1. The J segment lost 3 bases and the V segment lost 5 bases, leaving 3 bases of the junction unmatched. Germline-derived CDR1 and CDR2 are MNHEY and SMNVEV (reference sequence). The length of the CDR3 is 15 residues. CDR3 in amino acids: CASSGTGGYNQPQHF. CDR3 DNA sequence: TGTGCCAGCAGTGGGACAGGGGGTTACAATCAGCCCCAGCATTTT.

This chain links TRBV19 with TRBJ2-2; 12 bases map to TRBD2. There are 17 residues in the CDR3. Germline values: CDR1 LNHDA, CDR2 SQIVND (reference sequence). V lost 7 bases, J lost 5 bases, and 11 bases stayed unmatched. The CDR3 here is CASKEVASGRGTGELFF. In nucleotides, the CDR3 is TGTGCCAGTAAAGAGGTTGCTAGCGGGAGGGGGACCGGGGAGCTGTTTTTT.

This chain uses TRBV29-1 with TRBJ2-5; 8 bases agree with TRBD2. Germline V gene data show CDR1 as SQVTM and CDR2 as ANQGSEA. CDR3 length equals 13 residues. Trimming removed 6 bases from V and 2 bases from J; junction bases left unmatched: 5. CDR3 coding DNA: TGCAGCGTAAGCGGGAGTAGGCAAGAGACCCAGTACTTC. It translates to CSVSGSRQETQYF. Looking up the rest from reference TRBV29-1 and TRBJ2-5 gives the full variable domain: SAVISQKPSRDICQRGTSLTIQCQVDSQVTMMFWYRQQPGQSLTLIATANQGSEATYESGFVIDKFPISRPNLTFSTLTVSNMSPEDSSIYLCSVSGSRQETQYFGPGTRLLVL.

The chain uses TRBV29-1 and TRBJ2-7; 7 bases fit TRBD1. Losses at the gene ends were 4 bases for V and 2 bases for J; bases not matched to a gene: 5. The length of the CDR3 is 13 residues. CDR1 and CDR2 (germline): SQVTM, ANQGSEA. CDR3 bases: TGCAGCGTTGTTAGGGGGCTCGCCTACGAGCAGTACTTC. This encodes CSVVRGLAYEQYF.

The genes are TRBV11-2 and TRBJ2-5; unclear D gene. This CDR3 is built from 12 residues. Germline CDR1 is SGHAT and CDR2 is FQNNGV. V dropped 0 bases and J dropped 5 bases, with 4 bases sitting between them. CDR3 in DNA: TGTGCCAGCAGCTTAGACAGGGAGACCCAGTACTTC. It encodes CASSLDRETQYF.

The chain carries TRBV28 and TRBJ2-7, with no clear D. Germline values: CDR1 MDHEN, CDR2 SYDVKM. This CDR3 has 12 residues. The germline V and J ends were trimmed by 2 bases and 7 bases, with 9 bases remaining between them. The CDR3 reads CASSLRQREQYF. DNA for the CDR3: TGTGCCAGCAGTTTAAGGCAGAGGGAGCAGTACTTC.

The CDR3 loop reads CARTLGPRGLAEINEQFF. Written as DNA, the CDR3 is TGCGCCAGAACACTCGGACCGAGGGGACTAGCGGAGATAAATGAGCAGTTCTTC. The J gene is TRBJ2-1, the V gene TRBV10-2; 11 bases map to TRBD2. The germline gives CDR1 WSHSY, CDR2 SAAADI. The length of the CDR3 is 18 residues. The V segment lost 9 bases and the J segment 7 bases; nucleotides outside the gene matches: 20.